One sample yielded the 5 T cell receptor beta chains listed below, sequenced in a study of control samples from healthy donors and cancer patients (dated by TCRdb to the early 2020s). Library construction relied on the immunoSEQ multiplex PCR assay. Drawn from immuneACCESS, this table holds only the in-frame rearrangements with V and J called that TCRdb kept. Clones are partly lost; checked studies trace under half to an unresolved V gene and leave the rest unexplained. This sample lists 170,000 or so clones; more than 85% were detected once. The ten largest clones add up to 2% to 2.5% of the sample. Material for sequencing was blood. The origin of the receptors is a woman aged 40-49 years in good health.

V is TRBV19 and J is TRBJ2-7; D possibly uses TRBD1 or TRBD2 (5 bases each). V was pared by 1 base and J by 2 bases, with 12 bases between. This CDR3 comprises 15 residues. Germline CDR1 is LNHDA and CDR2 is SQIVND (reference sequence). The CDR3 DNA reads TGTGCCAGTAGTATAGCCTCCGGGACCACCTACGAGCAGTACTTC. As protein: CASSIASGTTYEQYF.

The V call is TRBV11-1, the J call TRBJ2-3; D unresolved. There are 13 residues in the CDR3. Per the germline V gene, CDR1 is SGHAT and CDR2 is FQDESV (reference sequence). Trimming left V 3 bases short and J 3 bases short, with 7 bases between. The CDR3 bases are TGTGCCAGCAGCTTCGACGGGACAGATACGCAGTATTTT. Residues: CASSFDGTDTQYF.

This chain connects TRBV24-1 to TRBJ1-2; D call uncertain. The V gene lost 7 bases and the J gene lost 0 bases, with 17 bases spanning the gap. CDR1 and CDR2 (germline): KGHDR, SFDVKD. The CDR3 has 16 amino acids. The CDR3 coding sequence is TGTGCCACCAGCCTGCCCGAACAGCATACTAACTATGGCTACACCTTC. Protein sequence: CATSLPEQHTNYGYTF.

This chain links TRBV9 with TRBJ1-5; D unresolved. There are 15 residues in the CDR3. Trimming removed 0 bases from V and 4 bases from J, with 11 bases in between. Germline CDR1 is SGDLS and CDR2 is YYNGEE. CDR3 in amino acids: CASSVGTGRNQPQHF. Here the CDR3 DNA reads TGTGCCAGCAGCGTAGGAACCGGGAGGAATCAGCCCCAGCATTTT.

The CDR3 coding sequence is TGCGCCAGCAGCCAAGAGGCCAGGATCAACTATCAGCCCCAGCATTTT. It codes for CASSQEARINYQPQHF. The rearrangement uses TRBV4-1 and TRBJ1-5; D uncertain. This CDR3 is 16 amino acids long. Germline assignment: CDR1 MGHRA and CDR2 YSYEKL. V dropped 0 bases and J dropped 5 bases, with 14 bases sitting between them.